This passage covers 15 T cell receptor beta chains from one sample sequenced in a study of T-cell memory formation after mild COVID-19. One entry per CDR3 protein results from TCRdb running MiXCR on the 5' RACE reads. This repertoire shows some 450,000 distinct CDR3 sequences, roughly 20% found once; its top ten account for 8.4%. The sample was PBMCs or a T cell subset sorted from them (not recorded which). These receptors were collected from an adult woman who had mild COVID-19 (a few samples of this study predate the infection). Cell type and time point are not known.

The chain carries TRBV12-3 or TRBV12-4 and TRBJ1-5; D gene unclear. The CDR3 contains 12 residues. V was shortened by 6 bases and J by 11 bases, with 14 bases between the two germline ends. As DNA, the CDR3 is TGTGCCAGCAGACTTACTCCGCAGGCCCAGCATTTT. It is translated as CASRLTPQAQHF.

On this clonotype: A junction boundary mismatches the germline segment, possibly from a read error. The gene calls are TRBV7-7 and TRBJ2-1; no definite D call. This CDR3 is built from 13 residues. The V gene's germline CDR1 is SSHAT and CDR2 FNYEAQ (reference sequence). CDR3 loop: CASSHDVFNEQFF. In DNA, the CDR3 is TGTGCTAGCAGCCACGACGTTTTCAATGAGCAGTTCTTC.

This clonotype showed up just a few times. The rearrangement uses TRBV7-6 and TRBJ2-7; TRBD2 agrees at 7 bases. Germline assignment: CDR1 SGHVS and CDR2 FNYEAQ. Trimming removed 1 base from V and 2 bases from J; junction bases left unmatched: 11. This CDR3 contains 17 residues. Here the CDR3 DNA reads TGTGCCAGCAGCTTAGAGTACCCTAGCGGCCAAACCTACGAGCAGTACTTC. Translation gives CASSLEYPSGQTYEQYF. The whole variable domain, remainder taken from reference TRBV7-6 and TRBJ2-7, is GAGVSQSPRYKVTKRGQDVALRCDPISGHVSLYWYRQALGQGPEFLTYFNYEAQQDKSGLPNDRFSAERPEGSISTLTIQRTEQRDSAMYRCASSLEYPSGQTYEQYFGPGTRLTVT.

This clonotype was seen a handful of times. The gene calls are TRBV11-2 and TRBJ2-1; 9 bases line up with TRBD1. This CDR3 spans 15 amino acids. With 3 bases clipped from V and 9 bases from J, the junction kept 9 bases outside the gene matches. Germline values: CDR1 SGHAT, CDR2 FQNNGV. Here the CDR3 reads CASSFGTGNSGEQFF. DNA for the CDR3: TGTGCCAGCAGCTTCGGGACAGGGAATTCGGGTGAGCAGTTCTTC.

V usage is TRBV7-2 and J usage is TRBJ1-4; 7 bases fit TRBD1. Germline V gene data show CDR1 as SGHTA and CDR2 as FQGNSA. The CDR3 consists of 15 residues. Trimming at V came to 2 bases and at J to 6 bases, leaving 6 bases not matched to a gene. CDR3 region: CASSLTGTAYEKLFF. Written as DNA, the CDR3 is TGTGCCAGCAGCTTAACCGGGACAGCGTATGAAAAACTGTTTTTT.

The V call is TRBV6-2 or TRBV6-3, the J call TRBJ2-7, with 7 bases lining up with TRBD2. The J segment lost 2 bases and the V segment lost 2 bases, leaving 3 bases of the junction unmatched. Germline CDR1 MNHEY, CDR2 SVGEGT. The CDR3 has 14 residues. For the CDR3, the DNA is TGTGCCAGCAGTTACGCGGGAGAGACCTACGAGCAGTACTTC. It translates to CASSYAGETYEQYF.

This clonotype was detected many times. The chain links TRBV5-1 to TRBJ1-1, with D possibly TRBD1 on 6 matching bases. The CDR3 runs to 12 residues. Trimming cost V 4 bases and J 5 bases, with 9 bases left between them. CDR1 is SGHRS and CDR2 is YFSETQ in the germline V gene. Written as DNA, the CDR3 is TGCGCCAGCAGCATGGACAGTACTGAAGCTTTCTTT. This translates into CASSMDSTEAFF.

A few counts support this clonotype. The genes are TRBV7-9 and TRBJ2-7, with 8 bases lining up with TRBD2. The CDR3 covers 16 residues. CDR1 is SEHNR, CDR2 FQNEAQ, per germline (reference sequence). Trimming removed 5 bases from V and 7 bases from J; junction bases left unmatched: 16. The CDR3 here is CASSKAPGLDLGEQYF. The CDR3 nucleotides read TGTGCCAGCAGCAAAGCCCCGGGACTAGATTTGGGGGAGCAGTACTTC.

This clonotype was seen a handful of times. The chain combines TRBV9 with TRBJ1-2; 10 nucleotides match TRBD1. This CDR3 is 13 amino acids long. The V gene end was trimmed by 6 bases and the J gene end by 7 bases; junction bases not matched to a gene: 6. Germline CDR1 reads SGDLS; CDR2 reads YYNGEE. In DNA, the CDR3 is TGTGCCAGCAACTCCGGGACAGGGGCTGGCTACACCTTC. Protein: CASNSGTGAGYTF.

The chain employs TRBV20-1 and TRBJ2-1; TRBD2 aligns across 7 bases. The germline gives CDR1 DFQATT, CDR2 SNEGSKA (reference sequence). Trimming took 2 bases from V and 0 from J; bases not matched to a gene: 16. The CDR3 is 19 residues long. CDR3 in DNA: TGCAGTGCTAGACCCCAAACTTACCGGGAGGAGGGCTCCTACAATGAGCAGTTCTTC. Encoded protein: CSARPQTYREEGSYNEQFF.

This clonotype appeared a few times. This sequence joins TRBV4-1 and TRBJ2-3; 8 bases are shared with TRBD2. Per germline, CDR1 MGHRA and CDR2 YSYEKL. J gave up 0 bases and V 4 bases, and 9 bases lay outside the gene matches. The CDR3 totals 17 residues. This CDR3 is CASSPPIAGLSTDTQYF. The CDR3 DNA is TGCGCCAGCAGCCCTCCGATAGCGGGGCTTAGCACAGATACGCAGTATTTT.

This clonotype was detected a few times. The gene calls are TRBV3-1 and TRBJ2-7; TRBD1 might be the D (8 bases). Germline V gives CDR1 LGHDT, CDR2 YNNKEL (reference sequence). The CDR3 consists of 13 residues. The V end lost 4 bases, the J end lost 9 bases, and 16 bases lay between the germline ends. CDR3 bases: TGTGCCAGCAGCCCCAGCGGGGACAGGCGGCAGTACTTC. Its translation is CASSPSGDRRQYF.

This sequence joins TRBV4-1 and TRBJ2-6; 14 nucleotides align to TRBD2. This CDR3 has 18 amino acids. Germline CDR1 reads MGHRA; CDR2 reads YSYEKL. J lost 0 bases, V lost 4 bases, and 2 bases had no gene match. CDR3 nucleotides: TGCGCCAGCAGCCCGGGACTAGCGGGGGCCTCTGGGGCCAACGTCCTGACTTTC. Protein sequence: CASSPGLAGASGANVLTF.

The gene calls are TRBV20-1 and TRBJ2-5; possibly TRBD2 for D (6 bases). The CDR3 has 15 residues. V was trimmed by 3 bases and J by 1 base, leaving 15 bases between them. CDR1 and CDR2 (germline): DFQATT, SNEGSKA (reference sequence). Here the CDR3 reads CSASVVGGIQETQYF. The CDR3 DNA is TGCAGTGCTAGCGTCGTCGGGGGAATCCAAGAGACCCAGTACTTC.

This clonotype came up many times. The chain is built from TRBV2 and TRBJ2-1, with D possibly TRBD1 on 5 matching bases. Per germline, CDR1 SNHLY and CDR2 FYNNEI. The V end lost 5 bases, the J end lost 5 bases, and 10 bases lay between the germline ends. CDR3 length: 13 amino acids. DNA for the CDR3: TGTGCCAGCAGTTCAGGGTCGGACAATGAGCAGTTCTTC. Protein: CASSSGSDNEQFF.